This T cell receptor (beta chain) was captured by sequencing in a study of cytomegalovirus exposure and HLA in healthy donors. Study-level information: HLA-typed donors were the source of roughly 80 million unique TCRs held in an early data release. The study's findings and limits: The authors later found TCR association rates varying by HLA locus, with DRB1 most and HLA-C fewest. Reports showed the classifier diagnosing cytomegalovirus status with high specificity and sensitivity. One cluster of highly shared sequence variants probably arose as a sequencing artifact.

With 60 Vbeta and 13 Jbeta primers, the PCR was carried out. Profiled with immunoSEQ multiplex PCR; TCRdb holds only in-frame clones, not every one. This table holds 150,000 to 200,000 clones, about 88% found once. On this clone: The antigen remains undetermined.

Trimming cost V 3 bases and J 3 bases, with 18 bases left between them. CDR1 is SGDLS, CDR2 YYNGEE, per germline. The CDR3 spans 17 residues. The gene calls are TRBV9 and TRBJ1-4, with D tentatively TRBD1 (6 bases). The sample consisted of PBMCs. The source is a girl under three years old in good health and CMV-seronegative. CDR3: CASSAVGGSLPNEKLFF. CDR3 nucleotides: TGTGCCAGCAGCGCCGTAGGGGGTTCCCTACCTAATGAAAAACTGTTTTTT.